The clone carrying this T cell receptor (beta chain) has more than one count but fewer than ten. The antigen is not known. This entry comes from a study of T cell repertoires in cytomegalovirus infection. Using its own MiXCR run on the reads, TCRdb lists one record per CDR3 protein. The sample holds about 920,000 distinct CDR3 sequences; roughly 30% are singletons and the top ten take 11% to 15%. Germline V gives CDR1 SEHNR, CDR2 FQNEAQ (reference sequence). This CDR3 is 20 amino acids long. The V segment lost 3 bases and the J segment 0 bases; nucleotides outside the gene matches: 15. The J gene is TRBJ2-1, the V gene TRBV7-9, with TRBD1 identical over 9 bases. The sample in question was cultured CD8+ T cells from PBMCs, obtained from culture after CMV antigen stimulation. The TCR originated in a human donor in good health (CMV status not recorded). Some clones in this sample may be carry-over from other donors' samples. The CDR3 here is CASSLTGTGSLGSSYNEQFF. CDR3 nucleotides: TGTGCCAGCAGCTTGACCGGGACAGGGTCGCTTGGGAGCTCCTACAATGAGCAGTTCTTC.